A single sample gave rise to the 23 T cell receptor beta chains below, sequenced in a study of early T cells in non-severe SARS-CoV-2 infection. Via MiXCR, TCRdb re-called the 5' RACE reads, giving one row per CDR3 protein. The table shows 70,000 or so distinct CDR3 sequences, with about 9.4% occurring only once. The sequencing here drew on whole blood, taken at baseline. The receptors come from an adult who was a healthcare worker with PCR-confirmed SARS-CoV-2 infection or an uninfected control (not recorded which).

This rearrangement joins TRBV18 to TRBJ2-3, with D possibly called TRBD1 or TRBD2 (5 bases each). The CDR3 contains 13 residues. The germline V gene encodes CDR1 KGHSH and CDR2 LQKENI. The V end was cut by 5 bases, the J end by 6 bases, with 12 bases between. CDR3 in amino acids: CASSSGPGDTQYF. CDR3 DNA: TGTGCCAGCTCATCGGGACCCGGGGATACGCAGTATTTT.

The chain recombines TRBV6-6 with TRBJ2-7; D possibly corresponds to TRBD1 (6 bases). Germline assignment: CDR1 MNHNY and CDR2 SVGAGI (reference sequence). Trimming cost V 4 bases and J 2 bases, with 15 bases left between them. There are 15 residues in the CDR3. The CDR3 is CASSSGQTGPYEQYF. The CDR3 DNA follows: TGTGCCAGCAGTTCTGGACAGACAGGCCCCTACGAGCAGTACTTC.

This clonotype was found a few times. This chain connects TRBV7-2 to TRBJ2-3, with 11 positions matching TRBD2. V shed 3 bases and J 5 bases; nucleotides not matched to a gene: 4. Germline loops: CDR1 SGHTA, CDR2 FQGNSA. The CDR3 has 15 residues. CDR3 residues: CASSFRLAGRDTQYF. CDR3 nucleotide sequence: TGTGCCAGCAGCTTCCGACTAGCGGGGAGAGATACGCAGTATTTT.

V gene TRBV21-1 combines with J gene TRBJ2-1; the table's D call, TRBD1, has no DNA check behind it. TRBV21-1 is listed as a pseudogene. The CDR3 contains 19 residues. This chain's CDR3 is CASSKVWGQGPSSYNEQFF. The CDR3, as DNA: TGTGCCAGCAGCAAAGTCTGGGGACAGGGGCCTAGCTCCTACAATGAGCAGTTCTTC.

In this sample, this clonotype turned up many times. The genes are TRBV7-2 and TRBJ2-1; no firm D call. Per germline, CDR1 SGHTA and CDR2 FQGNSA. Between the trimmed V and J ends, which lost 4 bases and 6 bases, there was a span of 7 bases. The CDR3 runs 12 residues. The CDR3 DNA reads as TGTGCCAGCAGCTACAGCAGCAATGAGCAGTTCTTC. The encoded protein is CASSYSSNEQFF.

There are many counts of this clonotype. The V and J genes are TRBV20-1 and TRBJ1-5; 8 positions agree with TRBD1. Germline-derived CDR1 and CDR2 are DFQATT and SNEGSKA (reference sequence). CDR3 size: 14 residues. The V and J ends lost 3 bases and 7 bases, in that order; junction bases with no gene match: 8. In DNA, the CDR3 is TGCAGTGCTAGCCGGACAGGGAGGGAGCAGCCCCAGCATTTT. It specifies CSASRTGREQPQHF.

This chain joins TRBV3-2 and TRBJ1-2; the tabulated D call, TRBD1, remains unverified against the DNA. TRBV3-2 is classified as a pseudogene. This CDR3 has 15 residues. The CDR3 DNA is TGTGCCAGCAGCCAAGCCTCAGGGGGGAACTATGGCTACACCTTC. This codes for CASSQASGGNYGYTF.

The sample holds many counts of this clonotype. V and J are TRBV2 and TRBJ1-5; TRBD1 aligns across 9 bases. This CDR3 is built from 14 residues. V lost 5 bases and J lost 4; bases outside the gene matches: 3. Germline V gene data show CDR1 as SNHLY and CDR2 as FYNNEI. CDR3 sequence (DNA): TGTGCCAGCAGTCCACAGGGGGCTAATCAGCCCCAGCATTTT. Encoded protein: CASSPQGANQPQHF.

This clonotype has a handful of counts. The CDR3 coding sequence is TGCGCCAGCAGCTTGCCCGGTAGCGGGGGCACTGAAGCTTTCTTT. It is translated as CASSLPGSGGTEAFF. The chain joins TRBV5-1 to TRBJ1-1; possibly TRBD1 for D (5 bases). Germline V gene data show CDR1 as SGHRS and CDR2 as YFSETQ. Trimming left V 1 base short and J 4 bases short, with 14 bases between. CDR3 length: 15 amino acids.

The CDR3 DNA is TGTGCCAGCAGCTTAGATCATGGTGCCGGGGAGCTGTTTTTT. Amino acids: CASSLDHGAGELFF. The chain is built from TRBV11-2 and TRBJ2-2; no reliable D call. The CDR3 totals 14 residues. CDR1 is SGHAT, CDR2 FQNNGV, per germline. Deletions cut 0 bases from V and 6 bases from J, with 8 bases between.

This clonotype was counted ten times or more. J is TRBJ1-1 and V is TRBV20-1, with TRBD1 matching over 9 bases. Germline loops: CDR1 DFQATT, CDR2 SNEGSKA (reference sequence). The CDR3 is made up of 15 amino acids. V lost 5 bases to trimming and J lost 11 bases; unmatched junction nucleotides: 18. The DNA for the CDR3 is TGCAGTGCTCGAACCGGGACAGGGACGTTCGCGGGTGCTTTCTTT. Encoded protein: CSARTGTGTFAGAFF.

This clonotype was seen only a few times. The chain couples TRBV10-3 to TRBJ2-2; 9 bases fit TRBD1. J lost 0 bases, V lost 3 bases, and 5 bases had no gene match. The CDR3 length is 17 residues. Germline values: CDR1 ENHRY, CDR2 SYGVKD. CDR3 bases: TGTGCCATCAGTGAACCCCGGACAGGGGCGAACACCGGGGAGCTGTTTTTT. It codes for CAISEPRTGANTGELFF.

The genes are TRBV30 and TRBJ1-1, with 9 bases matching TRBD1. The germline V gene has CDR1 GTSNPN and CDR2 SVGIG (reference sequence). V lost 7 bases, J lost 4 bases, and 7 bases stayed unmatched. The CDR3 length is 13 residues. The CDR3 loop reads CAFNRGPFTEAFF. CDR3 bases: TGTGCCTTTAACAGGGGGCCCTTCACTGAAGCTTTCTTT.

The chain carries TRBV3-1 and TRBJ2-1; TRBD1 agrees at 9 bases. The CDR3 covers 13 residues. Germline loops: CDR1 LGHDT, CDR2 YNNKEL (reference sequence). V lost 6 bases, J lost 6 bases, and 3 bases stayed unmatched. The CDR3 region is CASSGTGRNEQFF. CDR3 sequence (DNA): TGTGCCAGCAGTGGGACAGGGCGCAATGAGCAGTTCTTC.

This clonotype was seen at least ten times. The rearrangement uses TRBV7-3 and TRBJ2-3; TRBD2 matches at 9 bases. The CDR3 spans 15 residues. J lost 1 base, V lost 5 bases, and 4 bases had no gene match. The germline gives CDR1 SGHTA, CDR2 FQGTGA. The DNA of the CDR3 is TGTGCCAGCAGCCTTTTAGCGGGGGGCACAGATACGCAGTATTTT. Translation: CASSLLAGGTDTQYF.

This clonotype was found a few times. The junction departs from the called germline gene at one end, perhaps through a read error. This sequence joins TRBV2 and TRBJ2-6; D is possibly TRBD1 (6 bases). CDR3 length: 14 amino acids. Germline CDR1 SNHLY, CDR2 FYNNEI. CDR3 in amino acids: CTSSEGAGANVLTF. The DNA of the CDR3 is TGTACCAGCAGCGAGGGGGCTGGGGCCAACGTCCTGACTTTC.

This clonotype was seen ten or more times. The chain uses TRBV2 and TRBJ1-1, with D uncertain. The V gene's germline CDR1 is SNHLY and CDR2 FYNNEI. CDR3 length equals 15 residues. Deletions cut 1 base from V and 7 bases from J, with 16 bases between. The CDR3 bases are TGTGCCAGCAGTGAAGATCGGGTCAACCGGGTTGAAGCTTTCTTT. Amino acids: CASSEDRVNRVEAFF.

At least ten counts were recorded for this clonotype. The chain combines TRBV3-1 with TRBJ2-2; 12 positions match TRBD1. The germline gives CDR1 LGHDT, CDR2 YNNKEL (reference sequence). The CDR3 spans 15 residues. V dropped 3 bases and J dropped 7; count of bases not matched to a gene: 3. CDR3 amino acids: CASSHGTGGFGELFF. CDR3 nucleotide sequence: TGTGCCAGCAGCCACGGGACAGGGGGCTTCGGGGAGCTGTTTTTT.

This clonotype has ten or more counts. The chain has TRBV29-1 and TRBJ2-3, with D perhaps TRBD1 (5 bases). The CDR3 totals 11 residues. V dropped 4 bases and J dropped 6 bases, with 8 bases sitting between them. The germline gives CDR1 SQVTM, CDR2 ANQGSEA. The CDR3 sequence: CSVGGHDTQYF. CDR3 nucleotides: TGCAGCGTTGGGGGCCACGATACGCAGTATTTT.

This clonotype was observed a few times. The V gene is TRBV3-1, the J gene TRBJ2-7, with D perhaps matching TRBD1 or TRBD2 (5 bases each). V shed 4 bases and J shed 5 bases, with 18 bases lying between them. Germline lookup yields CDR1 LGHDT and CDR2 YNNKEL (reference sequence). The CDR3 is 15 amino acids. The CDR3: CASSLVSMGVNEQYF. CDR3 sequence (DNA): TGTGCCAGCAGCCTCGTATCGATGGGGGTAAACGAGCAGTACTTC.

The chain has TRBV2 and TRBJ2-2; maybe TRBD2 (5 bases). This CDR3 spans 15 amino acids. Germline lookup yields CDR1 SNHLY and CDR2 FYNNEI. The V end lost 7 bases, the J end lost 5 bases, and 17 bases lay between the germline ends. CDR3 residues: CASIRSGESTGELFF. Here the CDR3 DNA reads TGTGCCAGCATCCGATCCGGGGAGTCGACCGGGGAGCTGTTTTTT.

This clonotype was detected ten times or more. The genes are TRBV10-3 and TRBJ2-7, with D tentatively TRBD1 or TRBD2 (5 bases each). CDR3 length equals 15 residues. The V gene lost 9 bases and the J gene lost 0 bases, with 18 bases spanning the gap. In germline, CDR1 is ENHRY, CDR2 SYGVKD. The CDR3 DNA follows: TGTGCCATTAGAGGCCCAGCAGGGAGCTCCTACGAGCAGTACTTC. This gives the protein CAIRGPAGSSYEQYF.

The chain links TRBV5-1 to TRBJ1-6; TRBD1 aligns across 9 bases. CDR3 size: 15 residues. After removal of 4 bases from V and 9 bases from J, the junction contained 8 bases not matched to a gene. Germline CDR1 and CDR2: SGHRS and YFSETQ. The CDR3 spells CASSRDRVKSSPLHF. CDR3 nucleotide sequence: TGCGCCAGCAGCAGGGACAGGGTAAAGAGTTCACCCCTCCACTTT.